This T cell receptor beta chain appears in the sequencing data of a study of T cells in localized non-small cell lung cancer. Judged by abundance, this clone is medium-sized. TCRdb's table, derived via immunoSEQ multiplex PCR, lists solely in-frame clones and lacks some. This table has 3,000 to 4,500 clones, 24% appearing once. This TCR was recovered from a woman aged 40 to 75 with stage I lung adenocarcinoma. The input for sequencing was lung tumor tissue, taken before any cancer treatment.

The CDR3 nucleotides are TGTGCCAGCACCAGGGACACCTTTTCACGTACTGAAGCTTTCTTT. It specifies CASTRDTFSRTEAFF. V is TRBV11-3 and J is TRBJ1-1; tentatively, D is TRBD1 (6 bases). Trimming left V 7 bases short and J 5 bases short, with 20 bases between. The CDR3 loop spans 15 amino acids. Germline CDR1 and CDR2: SGHNT and YENEEA.